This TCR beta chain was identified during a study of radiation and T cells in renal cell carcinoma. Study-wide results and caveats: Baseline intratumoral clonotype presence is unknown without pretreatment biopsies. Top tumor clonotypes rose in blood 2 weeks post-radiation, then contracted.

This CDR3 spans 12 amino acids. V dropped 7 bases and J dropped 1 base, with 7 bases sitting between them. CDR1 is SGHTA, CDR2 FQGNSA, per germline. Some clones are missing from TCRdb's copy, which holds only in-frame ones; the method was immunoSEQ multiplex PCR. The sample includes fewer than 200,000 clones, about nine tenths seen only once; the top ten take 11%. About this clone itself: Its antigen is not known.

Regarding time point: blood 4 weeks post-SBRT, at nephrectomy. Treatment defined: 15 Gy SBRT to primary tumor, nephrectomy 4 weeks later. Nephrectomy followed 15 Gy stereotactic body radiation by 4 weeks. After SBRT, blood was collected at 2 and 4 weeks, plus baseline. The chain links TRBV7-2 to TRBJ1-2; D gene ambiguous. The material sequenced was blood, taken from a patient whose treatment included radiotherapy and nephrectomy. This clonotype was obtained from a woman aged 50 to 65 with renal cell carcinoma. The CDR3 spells CASTTVNYGYTF. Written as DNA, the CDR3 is TGTGCCAGCACCACAGTTAACTATGGCTACACCTTC.